These 22 T cell receptor beta chains originate from one sample sequenced in a study of breast tumors, draining lymph nodes, adjacent tissues. Axillary draining lymph nodes of breast cancer patients supplied the node samples. TCRdb passed the multiplex PCR reads through MiXCR, listing each CDR3 protein once. This sample has some 140,000 distinct CDR3 sequences, with around 20% found just once. Sequenced material: axillary lymph node tissue. Receptors originate from a female donor with breast cancer. Some clones in this sample may be carry-over from other donors' samples.

In regard to this clonotype: Sequence at one end of the junction differs from germline and may be a read error. The V and J genes are TRBV10-2 and TRBJ1-4; the match to TRBD1 covers 7 bases. Per the germline V gene, CDR1 is WSHSY and CDR2 is SAAADI. This CDR3 is 14 amino acids long. DNA of the CDR3: TGCGCCAGCAGTGATGGGACAGTTAATGTAAAACTGCTTTTT. Protein sequence: CASSDGTVNVKLLF.

The table lists this clonotype with many counts. This chain connects TRBV20-1 to TRBJ1-5; TRBD1 agrees at 10 bases. Germline CDR1 and CDR2: DFQATT and SNEGSKA (reference sequence). The CDR3 spans 15 residues. V lost 1 base and J lost 5; bases outside the gene matches: 5. The CDR3 nucleotides are TGCAGTGCTAGAGGTAGGGACAGGGGATATCAGCCCCAGCATTTT. Translated, it gives CSARGRDRGYQPQHF.

This clonotype was recorded many times. The chain combines TRBV6-1 with TRBJ2-1, with TRBD2 identical over 13 bases. CDR3 length: 17 amino acids. From germline, CDR1 is MNHNS and CDR2 SASEGT. The junction had 14 bases not matched to a gene; V was cut back by 6 bases and J by 9 bases. The CDR3 sequence: CASRRVGLAGARGEQFF. CDR3 bases: TGTGCCAGCAGACGCGTTGGACTAGCGGGGGCGAGGGGTGAGCAGTTCTTC.

This chain connects TRBV5-5 to TRBJ1-2; D uncertain. Germline V lookup: CDR1 SGHKS, CDR2 YYEKEE (reference sequence). The CDR3 runs to 13 residues. V was cut by 1 base and J by 4 bases, with 8 bases left in between. CDR3 amino acids: CASSLRGRYGYTF. The CDR3 DNA is TGTGCCAGCAGCTTGCGGGGTCGCTATGGCTACACCTTC.

Notes on this clonotype: The CDR3 end shows no conserved phenylalanine or tryptophan, and so a read error is likely. This chain's CDR3 is CAISESLAGDTGELFL. Written as DNA, the CDR3 is TGTGCCATCAGTGAGTCGCTAGCGGGGGACACCGGGGAGCTGTTTCTT. This chain links TRBV10-3 with TRBJ2-2; TRBD2 aligns across 10 bases. The CDR3 runs 16 residues. Unmatched junction bases numbered 1, after V lost 0 bases and J lost 3 bases. Per the germline V gene, CDR1 is ENHRY and CDR2 is SYGVKD.

The chain links TRBV28 to TRBJ1-5; D is uncertain. Germline CDR1 is MDHEN and CDR2 is SYDVKM. The V end lost 5 bases, the J end lost 5 bases, and 13 bases lay between the germline ends. The CDR3 contains 14 residues. The CDR3 DNA follows: TGTGCCAGCAGTCCCAGGTCAAACTATCAGCCCCAGCATTTT. This codes for CASSPRSNYQPQHF.

This clonotype was seen many times. V and J are TRBV6-5 and TRBJ1-5; D might be TRBD1 (6 bases). The CDR3 is 13 amino acids. Per the germline V gene, CDR1 is MNHEY and CDR2 is SVGAGI. V lost 6 bases and J 5 bases, leaving 11 bases between the germline ends. For the CDR3, the DNA is TGTGCCAGCAGAAACAACAGGGATCAGCCCCAGCATTTT. It yields the protein CASRNNRDQPQHF.

This clonotype has a count of ten or more. The chain has TRBV5-1 and TRBJ1-6; D not certain. V lost 3 bases and J lost 8, with 18 bases in between. The germline V gene encodes CDR1 SGHRS and CDR2 YFSETQ. This CDR3 is built from 16 residues. The CDR3 loop reads CASSSLGPDGDSPLHF. The CDR3 nucleotides read TGCGCCAGCAGCTCACTAGGACCGGATGGGGATTCACCCCTCCACTTT.

This clonotype was seen many times. V is TRBV7-3 and J is TRBJ2-1; 9 bases map to TRBD2. The CDR3 is 15 amino acids. J lost 4 bases, V lost 5 bases, and 6 bases had no gene match. Per the germline V gene, CDR1 is SGHTA and CDR2 is FQGTGA. CDR3 in DNA: TGTGCCAGCAGCCCAGTAGCGGGAGAATACAATGAGCAGTTCTTC. Translating it yields CASSPVAGEYNEQFF.

At least ten counts were recorded for this clonotype. The V call is TRBV29-1, the J call TRBJ2-5; D unresolved. Germline CDR1 SQVTM, CDR2 ANQGSEA. V was pared by 4 bases and J by 1 base, with 4 bases between. This CDR3 has 11 residues. This CDR3 reads CSVGGQETQYF. In nucleotides, the CDR3 is TGCAGCGTTGGGGGCCAAGAGACCCAGTACTTC.

A note on this clonotype: A read error may be the cause here, since a much bigger clone is one base away. The chain links TRBV18 to TRBJ2-3; perhaps TRBD1 as D (5 bases). The CDR3 sequence is 14 residues long. Germline lookup yields CDR1 KGHSH and CDR2 LQKENI. V was trimmed by 6 bases and J by 7 bases, leaving 17 bases between them. CDR3 amino acids: CASSPQGMANTQYF. CDR3 bases: TGTGCCAGCTCTCCCCAGGGTATGGCAAATACGCAGTATTTT.

This clonotype was counted many times. The chain is built from TRBV11-3 and TRBJ2-7; possibly TRBD2 for D (5 bases). This CDR3 comprises 14 residues. V was clipped by 4 bases and J by 2 bases, with 12 bases between them. Germline V gene data show CDR1 as SGHNT and CDR2 as YENEEA. The CDR3 protein is CASSSRGGTYEQYF. The CDR3 region has the DNA TGTGCCAGCAGCTCCCGGGGTGGAACCTACGAGCAGTACTTC. The variable domain in full, with the rest retrieved from reference TRBV11-3 and TRBJ2-7, is EAGVVQSPRYKIIEKKQPVAFWCNPISGHNTLYWYLQNLGQGPELLIRYENEEAVDDSQLPKDRFSAERLKGVDSTLKIQPAELGDSAVYLCASSSRGGTYEQYFGPGTRLTVT.

As to this clonotype: With a much larger clone just one base away, this may be a read error. CDR3 sequence reads: CASSLPGATSGSFNEQSF. The CDR3, as DNA: TGTGCCAGCAGTTTACCCGGGGCGACTAGCGGGAGCTTCAATGAGCAGTCCTTC. The chain is built from TRBV12-3 or TRBV12-4 and TRBJ2-1; 12 bases line up with TRBD2. The CDR3 runs 18 residues.

Many counts were recorded for this clonotype. V usage is TRBV4-2 and J usage is TRBJ2-7; D call uncertain. CDR1 and CDR2 (germline): LGHNA, YNFKEQ. The CDR3 is made up of 15 amino acids. V lost 0 bases to trimming and J lost 5 bases, with 14 bases between them. Here the CDR3 DNA reads TGTGCCAGCAGCCAAGACAGGAGTATTACAAACGAGCAGTACTTC. Translation: CASSQDRSITNEQYF.

This clonotype was counted at least ten times. The chain links TRBV3-1 to TRBJ2-7; D is perhaps TRBD1 (7 bases). Germline V gives CDR1 LGHDT, CDR2 YNNKEL (reference sequence). The CDR3 is made up of 15 amino acids. V was cut by 2 bases and J by 3 bases, with 14 bases left in between. The CDR3 protein is CASSQMWGDSYEQYF. CDR3 in DNA: TGTGCCAGCAGCCAAATGTGGGGGGACAGCTACGAGCAGTACTTC.

This clonotype was observed many times. V usage is TRBV6-6 and J usage is TRBJ2-1; tentatively, D is TRBD1 (6 bases). Trimming took off 6 bases at V and 5 bases at J, with 23 bases between the two ends. This CDR3 is 17 amino acids long. Germline CDR1 is MNHNY and CDR2 is SVGAGI (reference sequence). The CDR3 DNA follows: TGTGCCAGCAGCCGACCCGTCGGTGTCGACAGGAACAATGAGCAGTTCTTC. Amino acid sequence: CASSRPVGVDRNNEQFF.

The chain combines TRBV28 with TRBJ2-1, with D possibly TRBD2 on 6 matching bases. Germline loops: CDR1 MDHEN, CDR2 SYDVKM. The CDR3 covers 15 residues. V was pared by 5 bases and J by 5 bases, with 16 bases between. The CDR3 protein is CASSLRLELDNEQFF. Here the CDR3 DNA reads TGTGCCAGCAGTCTCAGACTAGAACTAGACAATGAGCAGTTCTTC. Using reference TRBV28 and TRBJ2-1 for the parts outside the CDR3, the full variable domain is DVKVTQSSRYLVKRTGEKVFLECVQDMDHENMFWYRQDPGLGLRLIYFSYDVKMKEKGDIPEGYSVSREKKERFSLILESASTNQTSMYLCASSLRLELDNEQFFGPGTRLTVL.

This clonotype was seen more than once but under ten times. The V call is TRBV28, the J call TRBJ2-7; D is unclear. Trimming took off 5 bases at V and 4 bases at J, with 3 bases between the two ends. The CDR3 has 10 amino acids. Per germline, CDR1 MDHEN and CDR2 SYDVKM. The CDR3 coding sequence is TGTGCCAGCAGTAAATACGAGCAGTACTTC. It translates to CASSKYEQYF.

This clonotype was seen at least ten times. The V and J genes are TRBV12-3 or TRBV12-4 and TRBJ2-3; D uncertain. This CDR3 spans 14 amino acids. Trimming stripped 3 bases from V and 1 base from J, with 8 bases between. The DNA of the CDR3 is TGTGCCAGCAGTTTGCAGACGGGCACAGATACGCAGTATTTT. The encoded protein is CASSLQTGTDTQYF.

This clonotype was recorded many times. CDR3 sequence: CASSQELVLNTGELFF. The CDR3 nucleotides read TGTGCCAGCAGCCAAGAACTAGTCCTGAACACCGGGGAGCTGTTTTTT. The chain links TRBV4-2 to TRBJ2-2, with a weak D call TRBD2 (5 bases). The CDR3 contains 16 residues. The V gene lost 0 bases and the J gene lost 1 base, with 9 bases spanning the gap. In germline, CDR1 is LGHNA, CDR2 YNFKEQ.

This clonotype occurred many times. The chain employs TRBV5-1 and TRBJ2-3; D is undetermined. V lost 4 bases and J lost 2, with 11 bases in between. The germline CDR1 and CDR2 sequences are SGHRS and YFSETQ. The CDR3 loop spans 14 amino acids. The CDR3 DNA sequence: TGCGCCAGCAGCCCCGTGAGAAACACAGATACGCAGTATTTT. This sequence encodes CASSPVRNTDTQYF.

This clonotype was found many times. The rearrangement joins TRBV10-2 to TRBJ2-3; 7 bases line up with TRBD2. CDR3 length equals 14 residues. V lost 10 bases to trimming and J lost 2 bases; unmatched junction nucleotides: 9. In germline, CDR1 is WSHSY, CDR2 SAAADI. The CDR3 DNA is TGCGCCATGTCAAGGACTAGACCCACAGATACGCAGTATTTT. As protein: CAMSRTRPTDTQYF.